Below, 22 T cell receptor beta chains from the same sample are listed, as sequenced in a study of CD8 T cells in ankylosing spondylitis. MiXCR, applied by TCRdb to the 5' RACE reads, yields one record per CDR3 protein. The sample carries approximately 220,000 distinct CDR3 sequences, about 10% recorded once. Sequencing input: blood, either unsorted or a sorted T cell fraction (not recorded which). The origin of the receptors is a male donor with ankylosing spondylitis or in good health (not recorded which).

This clonotype was picked up many times. The rearrangement joins TRBV5-6 to TRBJ2-2, with 10 positions matching TRBD2. CDR1 is SGHDT, CDR2 YYEEEE, per germline. CDR3 length: 17 amino acids. V lost 2 bases to trimming and J lost 1 base; unmatched junction nucleotides: 5. The CDR3 spells CASSLLAGRMNTGELFF. CDR3 nucleotide sequence: TGTGCCAGCAGCTTACTAGCGGGGCGTATGAACACCGGGGAGCTGTTTTTT.

This clonotype was recorded a few times. V gene TRBV7-9 combines with J gene TRBJ1-4, with TRBD1 matching over 9 bases. CDR1 is SEHNR and CDR2 is FQNEAQ in the germline V gene (reference sequence). This CDR3 has 16 amino acids. V dropped 1 base and J dropped 7; count of bases not matched to a gene: 7. CDR3 bases: TGTGCCAGCAGCTTAGGAGAGGGACAGGGAGGTGAAAAACTGTTTTTT. Protein product: CASSLGEGQGGEKLFF. Full variable domain (outside the CDR3, taken from reference TRBV7-9 and TRBJ1-4): DTGVSQNPRHKITKRGQNVTFRCDPISEHNRLYWYRQTLGQGPEFLTYFQNEAQLEKSRLLSDRFSAERPKGSFSTLEIQRTEQGDSAMYLCASSLGEGQGGEKLFFGSGTQLSVL.

This clonotype occurred a few times. A read error is possible here, since a much larger clone lies one base away. The chain couples TRBV7-2 to TRBJ1-2; unclear D gene. In germline, CDR1 is SGHTA, CDR2 FQGNSA. The CDR3 totals 12 residues. The CDR3 loop is CASSLADLGDTF. The DNA of the CDR3 is TGTGCCAGCAGCTTAGCGGACCTTGGCGACACCTTC.

This clonotype was counted ten times or more. This rearrangement joins TRBV3-1 to TRBJ2-2; D could derive from TRBD1 or TRBD2 (6 bases each). The germline gives CDR1 LGHDT, CDR2 YNNKEL (reference sequence). The CDR3 is 18 residues long. V was cut by 1 base and J by 6 bases, with 21 bases left in between. CDR3 amino acids: CASSQGGTRDYLSGELFF. In DNA form, the CDR3 reads TGTGCCAGCAGCCAAGGCGGGACACGAGATTATTTGTCCGGGGAGCTGTTTTTT.

As concerns this clonotype: A much larger clone sits a single nucleotide away, making a read error possible. The chain combines TRBV20-1 with TRBJ2-1; D is possibly TRBD2 (5 bases). The CDR3 totals 12 residues. Germline assignment: CDR1 DFQATT and CDR2 SNEGSKA (reference sequence). This CDR3 is CSARSSGISQLF. The CDR3, as DNA: TGCAGTGCTAGAAGTTCGGGGATATCTCAGCTCTTC.

This clonotype was observed many times. The chain combines TRBV12-3 or TRBV12-4 with TRBJ2-5, with unresolved D. The CDR3 loop spans 16 amino acids. Trimming removed 3 bases at V and 4 bases at J, with 18 bases between. CDR3 amino acids: CASSFTPPGTTETQYF. CDR3 coding DNA: TGTGCCAGCAGTTTCACGCCGCCCGGTACGACAGAGACCCAGTACTTC.

This clonotype has a count of ten or more. The chain combines TRBV2 with TRBJ1-4; D possibly corresponds to TRBD1 (5 bases). V lost 2 bases and J lost 10, with 17 bases in between. Germline V lookup: CDR1 SNHLY, CDR2 FYNNEI. The CDR3 loop spans 15 amino acids. CDR3 sequence reads: CASSESRGVSGKLFF. DNA of the CDR3: TGTGCCAGCAGTGAAAGTCGGGGGGTGTCGGGAAAACTGTTTTTT.

The table lists this clonotype with a few counts. The J gene is TRBJ2-3, the V gene TRBV9; TRBD1 agrees at 8 bases. Germline loops: CDR1 SGDLS, CDR2 YYNGEE. After removal of 5 bases from V and 3 bases from J, the junction contained 17 bases not matched to a gene. CDR3 length equals 18 residues. The CDR3 region is CASRQILAGGAWTDTQYF. In nucleotides, the CDR3 is TGTGCCAGCAGGCAAATACTGGCAGGGGGCGCTTGGACAGATACGCAGTATTTT.

This clonotype was detected many times. This chain uses TRBV11-2 with TRBJ2-2, with TRBD2 identical over 9 bases. This CDR3 contains 16 residues. Germline CDR1 and CDR2: SGHAT and FQNNGV. The ends lost 5 bases at V and 1 base at J; junction bases unmatched: 5. In DNA form, the CDR3 reads TGTGCCAGCAGCCCACGACTAGCGGTGAACACCGGGGAGCTGTTTTTT. Amino acid sequence: CASSPRLAVNTGELFF.

There are many counts of this clonotype. The chain employs TRBV20-1 and TRBJ2-2, with 7 nucleotides matching TRBD2. In germline, CDR1 is DFQATT, CDR2 SNEGSKA (reference sequence). With V trimmed by 0 bases and J by 6 bases, 10 bases remained unmatched. There are 16 residues in the CDR3. CDR3 coding DNA: TGCAGTGCTAGAGATGTGAGACGGGGGGTATCCGGGGAGCTGTTTTTT. Its protein product is CSARDVRRGVSGELFF.

Ten or more counts support this clonotype. The V gene is TRBV5-1, the J gene TRBJ2-6; 10 nucleotides agree with TRBD1. The trim removed 0 bases at V and 0 bases at J, leaving 6 bases unmatched. Germline V gives CDR1 SGHRS, CDR2 YFSETQ. The CDR3 has 19 residues. This chain's CDR3 is CASSLVTGGASSGANVLTF. In nucleotides, the CDR3 is TGCGCCAGCAGCTTGGTGACAGGGGGCGCCTCCTCTGGGGCCAACGTCCTGACTTTC.

The rearrangement uses TRBV20-1 and TRBJ2-7; no firm D call. V dropped 3 bases and J dropped 0 bases, with 6 bases sitting between them. CDR1 is DFQATT, CDR2 SNEGSKA, per germline (reference sequence). The CDR3 is 12 residues long. In DNA, the CDR3 is TGCAGTGCTAGGGAGAACTCCTACGAGCAGTACTTC. It encodes CSARENSYEQYF.

This clonotype showed up just a few times. The rearrangement joins TRBV2 to TRBJ2-7; D might be TRBD1 or TRBD2, each matching 5 bases. This CDR3 contains 13 residues. The germline CDR1 and CDR2 sequences are SNHLY and FYNNEI. V lost 6 bases and J lost 2, with 11 bases in between. DNA of the CDR3: TGTGCCAGCAGGGGGGACGGAACCTACGAGCAGTACTTC. Translating it yields CASRGDGTYEQYF.

The chain employs TRBV9 and TRBJ2-3; 7 positions match TRBD1. The CDR3 loop spans 21 amino acids. The V gene end was trimmed by 4 bases and the J gene end by 0 bases; junction bases not matched to a gene: 23. CDR1 and CDR2 from the germline V gene are SGDLS and YYNGEE. The CDR3 coding sequence is TGTGCCAGCAGCCCATCAAGTACAGGGGACCGCCGGAACCCTAGCACAGATACGCAGTATTTT. It codes for CASSPSSTGDRRNPSTDTQYF.

This clonotype was observed at least ten times. This chain links TRBV6-5 with TRBJ2-2, with a weak D call TRBD1 (6 bases). Germline lookup yields CDR1 MNHEY and CDR2 SVGAGI. Trimming pared 2 bases from V and 4 bases from J, leaving 20 bases between. The CDR3 runs to 18 residues. The CDR3 sequence: CASSYPGQRWGGTGELFF. In nucleotides, the CDR3 is TGTGCCAGCAGTTACCCCGGACAGCGGTGGGGCGGCACCGGGGAGCTGTTTTTT.

This clonotype was detected a few times. The chain links TRBV19 to TRBJ1-5; possible D gene TRBD1, 6 bases. Trimming removed 2 bases from V and 0 bases from J, with 17 bases in between. The CDR3 has 18 amino acids. The germline V gene has CDR1 LNHDA and CDR2 SQIVND (reference sequence). The CDR3 sequence is CASSIIFAGAYSNQPQHF. CDR3 coding DNA: TGTGCCAGTAGTATAATATTTGCGGGGGCTTATAGCAATCAGCCCCAGCATTTT. The full variable domain, rest sourced from reference TRBV19 and TRBJ1-5, is DGGITQSPKYLFRKEGQNVTLSCEQNLNHDAMYWYRQDPGQGLRLIYYSQIVNDFQKGDIAEGYSVSREKKESFPLTVTSAQKNPTAFYLCASSIIFAGAYSNQPQHFGDGTRLSIL.

This clonotype was seen many times. The chain carries TRBV6-5 and TRBJ1-5, with D hard to call. Per the germline V gene, CDR1 is MNHEY and CDR2 is SVGAGI. The length of the CDR3 is 12 residues. V dropped 8 bases and J dropped 7 bases, with 12 bases sitting between them. The CDR3 bases are TGTGCCAGCGGGTTCTGGGAGCAGCCCCAGCATTTT. Its protein is CASGFWEQPQHF.

This clonotype showed up many times. V is TRBV20-1 and J is TRBJ1-5, with D hard to call. The ends were cut back, 1 base at V and 0 bases at J, with 10 bases in the middle. In germline, CDR1 is DFQATT, CDR2 SNEGSKA (reference sequence). The CDR3 has 15 residues. CDR3 sequence reads: CSARVRGNSNQPQHF. CDR3 coding DNA: TGCAGTGCTAGAGTACGAGGTAATAGCAATCAGCCCCAGCATTTT.

This clonotype has ten or more counts. The chain combines TRBV18 with TRBJ2-1, with a possible D match to TRBD2 (6 bases). Germline V gene data show CDR1 as KGHSH and CDR2 as LQKENI. CDR3 length: 13 amino acids. Trimming shortened V by 2 bases and J by 8 bases, and 10 bases separated the two germline ends. CDR3 sequence reads: CASSPSGVDEQFF. The CDR3 bases are TGTGCCAGCTCACCATCGGGGGTAGATGAGCAGTTCTTC.

The sample holds many counts of this clonotype. The chain has TRBV20-1 and TRBJ2-1; 14 nucleotides match TRBD2. Looked up from germline, CDR1 is DFQATT and CDR2 is SNEGSKA (reference sequence). J lost 10 bases, V lost 6 bases, and 14 bases had no gene match. This CDR3 is built from 16 residues. The CDR3 is CSARTFGLAGGREQFF. CDR3 sequence (DNA): TGCAGTGCCCGGACTTTCGGACTAGCGGGGGGTCGGGAGCAGTTCTTC.

V usage is TRBV29-1 and J usage is TRBJ2-3, with 11 bases fitting TRBD2. The CDR3 runs to 14 residues. The junction had 6 bases not matched to a gene; V was cut back by 7 bases and J by 3 bases. Germline CDR1 SQVTM, CDR2 ANQGSEA. The chain's CDR3 is CSAMLAGGTDTQYF. The CDR3 nucleotides read TGCAGCGCCATGCTAGCGGGGGGTACAGATACGCAGTATTTT.

This clonotype was counted only a few times. The genes are TRBV7-8 and TRBJ2-1, with 15 bases identical to TRBD2. The CDR3 length is 20 residues. The germline CDR1 and CDR2 sequences are SGHVS and FQNEAQ. V trimming: 8 bases; J trimming: 0 bases; junction bases outside the gene matches: 14. This CDR3 is CASATPGLAGGTSSYNEQFF. DNA for the CDR3: TGTGCCAGCGCTACGCCGGGACTAGCGGGGGGCACGAGCTCCTACAATGAGCAGTTCTTC.